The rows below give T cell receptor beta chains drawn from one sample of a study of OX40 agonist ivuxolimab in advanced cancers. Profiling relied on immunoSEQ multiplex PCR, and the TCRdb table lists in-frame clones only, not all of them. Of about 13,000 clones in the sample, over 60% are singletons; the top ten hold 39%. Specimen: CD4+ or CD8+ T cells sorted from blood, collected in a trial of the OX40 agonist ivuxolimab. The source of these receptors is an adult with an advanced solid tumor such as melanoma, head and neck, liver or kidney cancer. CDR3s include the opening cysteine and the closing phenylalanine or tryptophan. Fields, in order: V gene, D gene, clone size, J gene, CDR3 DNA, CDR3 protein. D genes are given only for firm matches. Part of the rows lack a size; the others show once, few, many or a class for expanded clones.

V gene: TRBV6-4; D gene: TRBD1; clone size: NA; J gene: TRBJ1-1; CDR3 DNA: TGTGCCAGCAGTGACTTGACAGGGGGCCGGCCTGAAGCTTTCTTT; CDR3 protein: CASSDLTGGRPEAFF
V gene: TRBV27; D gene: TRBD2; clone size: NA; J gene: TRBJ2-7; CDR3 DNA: TGTGCCAGCAGTGCGACTAGCGGTTACGAGCAGTACTTC; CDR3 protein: CASSATSGYEQYF
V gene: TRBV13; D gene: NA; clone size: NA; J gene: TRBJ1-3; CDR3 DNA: TGTGCCAGCAGCCCCTCGGTCTCTGGAAACACCATATATTTT; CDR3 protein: CASSPSVSGNTIYF
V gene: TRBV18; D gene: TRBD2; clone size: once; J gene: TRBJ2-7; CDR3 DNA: TGTGCCAGCTCACATAGCGGGATTCTCCACGAGCAGTACTTC; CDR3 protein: CASSHSGILHEQYF
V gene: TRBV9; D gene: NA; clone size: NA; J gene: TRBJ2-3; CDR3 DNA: TGTGCCAGCAGCAACTCCCGGACTCCGCTCGATACGCAGTATTTT; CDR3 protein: CASSNSRTPLDTQYF
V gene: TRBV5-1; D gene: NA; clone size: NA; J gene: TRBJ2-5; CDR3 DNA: TGCGCCAGCAGCTTGATTCGAGAGACCCAGTACTTC; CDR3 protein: CASSLIRETQYF
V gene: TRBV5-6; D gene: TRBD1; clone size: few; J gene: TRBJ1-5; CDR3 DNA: TGTGCCAGCAGCTTGAAACAGGGGGGTTACAATCAGCCCCAGCATTTT; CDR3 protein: CASSLKQGGYNQPQHF
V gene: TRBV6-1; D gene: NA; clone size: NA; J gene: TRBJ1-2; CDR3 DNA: TGTGTCACTGGGACAACAATTAACTATGGCTACACCTTC; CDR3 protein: CVTGTTINYGYTF
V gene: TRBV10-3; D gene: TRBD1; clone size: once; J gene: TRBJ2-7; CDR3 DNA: TGTGCCACGGGGACAGCGAGTACGGACGAGCAGTACTTC; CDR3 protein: CATGTASTDEQYF
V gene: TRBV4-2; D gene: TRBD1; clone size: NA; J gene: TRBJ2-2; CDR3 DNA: TGTGCCAGCAGCCACGCAAGTGCCGGGACAGGGGTCACCGGGGAGCTGTTTTTT; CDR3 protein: CASSHASAGTGVTGELFF
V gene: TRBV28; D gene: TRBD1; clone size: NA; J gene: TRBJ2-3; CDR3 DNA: TGTGCCAGCAGGATCCGACAGGGACCCACAGATACGCAGTATTTT; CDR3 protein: CASRIRQGPTDTQYF
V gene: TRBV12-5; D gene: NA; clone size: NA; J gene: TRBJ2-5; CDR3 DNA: TGTGCTAGTGGTTTGGACACCCAAGAGACCCAGTACTTC; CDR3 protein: CASGLDTQETQYF
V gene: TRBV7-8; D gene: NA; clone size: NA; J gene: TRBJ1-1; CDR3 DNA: TGTGCCAGCAGCTTGAGGGCCGGGAACACTGAAGCTTTCTTT; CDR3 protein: CASSLRAGNTEAFF
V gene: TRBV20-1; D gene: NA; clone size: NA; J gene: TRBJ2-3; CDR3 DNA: TGCAGTGCTAACACAGATACGCAGTATTTT; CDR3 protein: CSANTDTQYF
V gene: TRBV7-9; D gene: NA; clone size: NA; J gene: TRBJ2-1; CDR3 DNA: TGTGCCAGCAGCCGCAGGGTGGACAATGAGCAGTTCTTC; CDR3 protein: CASSRRVDNEQFF
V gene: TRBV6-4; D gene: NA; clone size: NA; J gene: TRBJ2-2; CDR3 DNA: TGTGCCAGCAGTGAAGGGAACACCGGGGAGCTGTTTTTT; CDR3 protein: CASSEGNTGELFF
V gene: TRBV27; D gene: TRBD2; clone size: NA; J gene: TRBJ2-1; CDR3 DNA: TGTGCCAGCAGTTGGGGACTAGCGAGCTCCTACAATGAGCAGTTCTTC; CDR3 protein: CASSWGLASSYNEQFF
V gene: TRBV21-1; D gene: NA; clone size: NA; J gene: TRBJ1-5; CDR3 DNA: TGTGCCAGCAGCACCCGAGTCAGGGTACAGGGCCGTTATAGCAATCAGCCCCAGCATTTT; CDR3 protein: CASSTRVRVQGRYSNQPQHF
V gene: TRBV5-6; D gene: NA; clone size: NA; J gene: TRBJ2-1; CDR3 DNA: TGTGCCAGCAGCTTTAAGCCGGGGAGCTCCTACAATGAGCAGTTCTTC; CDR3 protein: CASSFKPGSSYNEQFF
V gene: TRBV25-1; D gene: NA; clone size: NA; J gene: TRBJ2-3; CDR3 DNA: TGTGCCAGCAGTGAGGCGGGTGGCACAGATACGCAGTATTTT; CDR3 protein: CASSEAGGTDTQYF
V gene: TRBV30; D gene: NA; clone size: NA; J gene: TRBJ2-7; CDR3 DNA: TGTGCCTGGAAAATTGGAACCCTCGAGTACTTC; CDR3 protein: CAWKIGTLEYF
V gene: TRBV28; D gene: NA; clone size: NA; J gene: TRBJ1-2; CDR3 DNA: TGTGCCAGCAGTTTACAGGAGAACTATGGCTACACCTTC; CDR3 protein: CASSLQENYGYTF
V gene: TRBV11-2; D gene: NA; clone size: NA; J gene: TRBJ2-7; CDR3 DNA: TGTGCCAGCAGCTTAGTGTTCCAGCGGCCTTACGAGCAGTACTTC; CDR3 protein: CASSLVFQRPYEQYF
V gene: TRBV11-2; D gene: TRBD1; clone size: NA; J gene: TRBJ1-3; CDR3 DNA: TGTGCCAGCAGCCTGGACAGGGGTTCCGGAAACACCATATATTTT; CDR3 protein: CASSLDRGSGNTIYF
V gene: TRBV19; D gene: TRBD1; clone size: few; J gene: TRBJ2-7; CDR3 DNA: TGTGCCAGTAGTCCCAGGGGGAGCTCCTACGAGCAGTACTTC; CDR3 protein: CASSPRGSSYEQYF
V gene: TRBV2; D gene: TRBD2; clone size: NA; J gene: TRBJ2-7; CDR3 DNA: TGTGCCAGCAGCGGGGAAGACCCAACGAGCGGGAGGGCCTACGAGCAGTACTTC; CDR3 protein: CASSGEDPTSGRAYEQYF
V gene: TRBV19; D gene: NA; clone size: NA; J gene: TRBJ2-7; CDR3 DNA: TGTGCCAGTAGTTTGGGCTACCCCAGCTACGAGCAGTACTTC; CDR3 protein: CASSLGYPSYEQYF
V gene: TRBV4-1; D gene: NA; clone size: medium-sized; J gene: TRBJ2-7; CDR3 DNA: TGCGCCAGCAGCCAAGCAACGGGAGCGTACTACGAGCAGTACTTC; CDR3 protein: CASSQATGAYYEQYF
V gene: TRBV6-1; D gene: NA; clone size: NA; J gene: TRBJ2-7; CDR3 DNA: TGTGCCAGCAGTGAATGGCTACCGTCAGAGACAACCTACGAGCAGTACTTC; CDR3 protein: CASSEWLPSETTYEQYF
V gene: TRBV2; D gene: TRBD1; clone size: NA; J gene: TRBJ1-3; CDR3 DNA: TGTGCCAGCAGTGAAGGGCAGGGGGCCGTTAACACCATATATTTT; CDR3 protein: CASSEGQGAVNTIYF
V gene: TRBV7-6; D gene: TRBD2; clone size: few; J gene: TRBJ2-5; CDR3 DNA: TGTGCCAGCAGCTTAGGAGCGGGAGGCGAAGAGACCCAGTACTTC; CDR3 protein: CASSLGAGGEETQYF
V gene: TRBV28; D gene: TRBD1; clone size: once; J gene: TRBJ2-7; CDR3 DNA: TGTGCCAGCAGTTTTCGACAGGGGGGGAGTTACGAGCAGTACTTC; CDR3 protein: CASSFRQGGSYEQYF
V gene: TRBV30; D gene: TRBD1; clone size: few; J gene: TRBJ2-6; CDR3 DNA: TGTGCCTGGAGTTCGACAGGGGTCCTTTCCGGGGCCAACGTCCTGACTTTC; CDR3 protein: CAWSSTGVLSGANVLTF
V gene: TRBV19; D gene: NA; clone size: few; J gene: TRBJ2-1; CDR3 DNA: TGTGCCAGTAGTATGAAGGCCTCGCCAGGGTACAATGAGCAGTTCTTC; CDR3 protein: CASSMKASPGYNEQFF
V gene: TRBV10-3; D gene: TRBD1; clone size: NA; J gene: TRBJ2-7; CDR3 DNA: TGTGCCATCAGATCGGAGCAGGGGGCTTACGAGCAGTACTTC; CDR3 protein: CAIRSEQGAYEQYF
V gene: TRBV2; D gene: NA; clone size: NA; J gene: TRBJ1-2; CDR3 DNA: TGTGCCAGCATTCGTCAAAACTATGGCTACACCTTC; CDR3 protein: CASIRQNYGYTF
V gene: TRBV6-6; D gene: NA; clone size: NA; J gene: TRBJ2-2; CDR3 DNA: TGTGCCAGCAGTAGAACCCTCCGGGAGCTGTTTTTT; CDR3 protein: CASSRTLRELFF
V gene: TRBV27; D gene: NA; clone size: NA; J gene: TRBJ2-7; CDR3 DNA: TGTGCCAGCAGTCCCTTCCAGGCTCGCGGGGTCGAGCAGTACTTC; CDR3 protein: CASSPFQARGVEQYF
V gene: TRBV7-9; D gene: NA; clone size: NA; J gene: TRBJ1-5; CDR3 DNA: TGTGCCAGCAGCGGGGCCAGCAATCAGCCCCAGCATTTT; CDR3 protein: CASSGASNQPQHF
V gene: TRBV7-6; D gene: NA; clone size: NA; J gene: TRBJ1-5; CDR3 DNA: TGTGCCAGCAGCTTAGCGGGGGGTAGCAATCAGCCCCAGCATTTT; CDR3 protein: CASSLAGGSNQPQHF
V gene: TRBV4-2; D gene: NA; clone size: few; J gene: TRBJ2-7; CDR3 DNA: TGTGCCAGCAGCCAAGAAGGGGACACCACCTACGAGCAGTACTTC; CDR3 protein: CASSQEGDTTYEQYF
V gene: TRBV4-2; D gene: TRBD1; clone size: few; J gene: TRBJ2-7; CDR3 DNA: TGTGCCAGCAGCCAACTGACAGGGGACTACGAGCAGTACTTC; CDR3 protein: CASSQLTGDYEQYF
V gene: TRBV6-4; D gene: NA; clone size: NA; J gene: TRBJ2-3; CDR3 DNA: TGTGCCAGCAGTGACTCGGGAGATACGCAGTATTTT; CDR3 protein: CASSDSGDTQYF
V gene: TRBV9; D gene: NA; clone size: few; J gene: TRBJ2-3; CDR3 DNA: TGTGCCAGCAGCGTAGAGGGAGATACAACAGATACGCAGTATTTT; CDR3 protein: CASSVEGDTTDTQYF
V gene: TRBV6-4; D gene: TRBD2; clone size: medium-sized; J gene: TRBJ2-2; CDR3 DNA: TGTGCCAGCAGTGACTCTAGCGGGAGCACCGGGGAGCTGTTTTTT; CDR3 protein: CASSDSSGSTGELFF
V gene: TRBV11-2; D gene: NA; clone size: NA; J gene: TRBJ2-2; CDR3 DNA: TGTGCCAGCAGCTTCGTCGGCGGGATCGGGTCCACCGGGGAGCTGTTTTTT; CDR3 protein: CASSFVGGIGSTGELFF
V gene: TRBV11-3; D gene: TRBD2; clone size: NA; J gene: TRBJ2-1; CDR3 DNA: TGTGCCAGCAGCTTGAATGGAGCGGGGGCCTCCTACAATGAGCAGTTCTTC; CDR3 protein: CASSLNGAGASYNEQFF
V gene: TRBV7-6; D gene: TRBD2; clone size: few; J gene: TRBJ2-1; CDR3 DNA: TGTGCCAGCAGCTTAGGGCCCGGGACTACGAATGAGCAGTTCTTC; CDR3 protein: CASSLGPGTTNEQFF
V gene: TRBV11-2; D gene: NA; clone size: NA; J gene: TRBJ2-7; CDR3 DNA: TGTGCCAGCAGCTTAGGGGGCCACGAGCAGTACTTC; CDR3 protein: CASSLGGHEQYF
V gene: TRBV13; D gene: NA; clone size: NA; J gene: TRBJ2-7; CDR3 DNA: TGTGCCAGCAGCCAGGAGGGGAGGGGGGGCGAGCAGTACTTC; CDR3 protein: CASSQEGRGGEQYF
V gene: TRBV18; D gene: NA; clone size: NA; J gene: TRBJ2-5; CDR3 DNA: TGTGCCAGCTCACCACCTGACTTCCCCCTGGGGGAGACCCAGTACTTC; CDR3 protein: CASSPPDFPLGETQYF
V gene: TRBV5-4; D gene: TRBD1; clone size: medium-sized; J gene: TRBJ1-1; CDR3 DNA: TGTGCCAGCAGCGGCAGCGGGACAGGGGAAATGAAAGCTTTCTTT; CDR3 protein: CASSGSGTGEMKAFF
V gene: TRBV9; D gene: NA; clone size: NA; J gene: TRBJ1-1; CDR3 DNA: TGTGCCAGCAGCTCCTGGGGGGGCAGTGAAGCTTTCTTT; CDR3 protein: CASSSWGGSEAFF
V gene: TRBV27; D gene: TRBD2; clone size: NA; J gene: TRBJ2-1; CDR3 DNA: TGTGCCAGCAGGTGGGGGGGGTACAATGAGCAGCTCTTC; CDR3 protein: CASRWGGYNEQLF
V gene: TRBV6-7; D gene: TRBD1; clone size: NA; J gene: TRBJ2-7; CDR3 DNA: TGTGCCAGCAGTTACTTGGGGACAGGGGTCGAGCAGTACTTC; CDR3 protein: CASSYLGTGVEQYF
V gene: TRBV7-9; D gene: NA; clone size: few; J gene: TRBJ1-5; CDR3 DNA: TGTGCCAGCAGCTTAGGGACTCAGCCCCAGCATTTT; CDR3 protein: CASSLGTQPQHF
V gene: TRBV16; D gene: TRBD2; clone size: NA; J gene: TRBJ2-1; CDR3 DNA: TGTGCCAGCAGCCAAGCCCGTGTGGGACTAGCGGGAGCATGGTACAATGAGCAGTTCTTC; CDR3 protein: CASSQARVGLAGAWYNEQFF
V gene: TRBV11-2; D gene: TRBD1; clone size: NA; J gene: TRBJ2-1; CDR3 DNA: TGTGCCAGCAGCTTAGGGGTTTCGTGGACAGGGAGATTCGATGAGCAGTTCTTC; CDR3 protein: CASSLGVSWTGRFDEQFF
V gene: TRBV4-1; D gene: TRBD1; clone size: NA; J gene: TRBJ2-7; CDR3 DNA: TGCGCCAGCAGCCCACGGACAGGGGGCGCCCGGGACGAGCAGTACTTC; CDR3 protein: CASSPRTGGARDEQYF
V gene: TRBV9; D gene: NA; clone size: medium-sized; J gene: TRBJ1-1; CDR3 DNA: TGTGCCAGCAGCGTAGGGCAGAGGAACACTGAAGCTTTCTTT; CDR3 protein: CASSVGQRNTEAFF